The present T cell receptor beta chain was sequenced within a study of blood T cells in healthy people across ages. Study-wide background: Roughly one uniquely barcoded beta molecule per two T cells was captured.

Through a sample-barcoded 5' primer and a J-beta primer mix, a second PCR was run for roughly 6 to 11 cycles. TCRdb itself ran the 5' RACE reads through MiXCR, one entry per CDR3 protein. The sample consists of some 940,000 distinct CDR3 sequences, 25% to 30% of them appearing once. The CDR3 is made up of 15 amino acids. J was trimmed by 5 bases and V by 5 bases; bases with no gene match: 6. Germline assignment: CDR1 SGHAT and CDR2 FQDESV (reference sequence). This sample was also put to use in a study of T cells of mothers and their children.

The chain carries TRBV11-1 and TRBJ2-5; TRBD1 aligns across 12 bases. This receptor was taken from a woman between 35 and 50 years old in good health. The sequenced material came from blood. CDR3 in amino acids: CASSAGTGGSETQYF. CDR3 bases: TGTGCCAGCAGCGCCGGGACAGGGGGCTCGGAGACCCAGTACTTC.